A selection of T cell receptor beta chains follows, all from one sample in a study of OX40 agonist ivuxolimab in advanced cancers. Sequencing used immunoSEQ multiplex PCR; TCRdb keeps in-frame clones, though not all of them. Here the sample spans 60,000 to 70,000 clones, 87% being singletons. Here the sequenced sample was CD4+ or CD8+ T cells sorted from blood, taken in a trial of the OX40 agonist ivuxolimab. These TCRs come from an adult with an advanced solid tumor such as melanoma, head and neck, liver or kidney cancer. Each CDR3 is given with its conserved first and last residue. D genes are given only for firm matches. Where a row states a size, it is once, few, many or the class of an expanded clone; other rows omit it.

CDR3nt	CDR3aa	d_gene	abundance	v_gene	j_gene
TGTGCCATCTCAACAGCCTGGGACGATGGCTACACCTTC	CAISTAWDDGYTF	-	-	TRBV10-3	TRBJ1-2
TGTGCCAGCAGCTCCTTAGCGGGGGGTTACAATGAGCAGTTCTTC	CASSSLAGGYNEQFF	TRBD2	-	TRBV7-2	TRBJ2-1
TGTGCCAGCAGGGCCACAGGTTCCTACGAGCAGTACTTC	CASRATGSYEQYF	-	-	TRBV6-5	TRBJ2-7
TGTGCCAGCAGCTTACGACAGGGCTGGGGTTCACCCCTCCACTTT	CASSLRQGWGSPLHF	TRBD1	-	TRBV7-8	TRBJ1-6
TGCGCCAGCAGCTTGGAACGCGGGAGTCACAATGAGCAGTTCTTC	CASSLERGSHNEQFF	TRBD2	-	TRBV5-1	TRBJ2-1
TGCAGCGGGACTAGCGACTACAATGAGCAGTTCTTC	CSGTSDYNEQFF	TRBD2	once	TRBV29-1	TRBJ2-1
TGTGCCAGCAGGCCAGCGGGGGGGGTAGATACGCAGTATTTT	CASRPAGGVDTQYF	TRBD2	-	TRBV6-6	TRBJ2-3
TGTGCCAGTAGCATAACGGGACTACAAGAGACCCAGTACTTC	CASSITGLQETQYF	TRBD2	-	TRBV19	TRBJ2-5
TGCGCCAGCAGCTTGCGGGGGACAAACAAAGAGACCCAGTACTTC	CASSLRGTNKETQYF	-	-	TRBV5-1	TRBJ2-5
TGTGCCATCAGTGGGGGGGGCGCGTCCCAAGAGACCCAGTACTTC	CAISGGGASQETQYF	-	-	TRBV10-3	TRBJ2-5
TGTGCCAGCAGCCACCCCGGGACAGGGTACAATGAGCAGTTCTTC	CASSHPGTGYNEQFF	TRBD1	-	TRBV7-6	TRBJ2-1
TGTGCCAGCAGCGCCGGGACAGGAGGGGGCTACACCTTC	CASSAGTGGGYTF	TRBD1	-	TRBV6-5	TRBJ1-2
TGTGCCAGCAGTGAATCAGAAGGGTTCGGCGGGGGGATCCAAGAGACCCAGTACTTC	CASSESEGFGGGIQETQYF	TRBD2	-	TRBV6-1	TRBJ2-5
TGTGCCAGCAGTCCCCCGGGACAGCTATACAATGAGCAGTTCTTC	CASSPPGQLYNEQFF	TRBD1	-	TRBV27	TRBJ2-1
TGTGCCAGCTCCCCAAGGGCCCCTGACGAGCAGTACTTC	CASSPRAPDEQYF	-	-	TRBV18	TRBJ2-7
TGTGCCAGCTCACCCGACAGCTCTGGGGCCAACGTCCTGACTTTC	CASSPDSSGANVLTF	-	-	TRBV18	TRBJ2-6
TGTGCCAGCAGCTTAGGGGCCTTCGCCTACGAGCAGTACTTC	CASSLGAFAYEQYF	-	-	TRBV11-1	TRBJ2-7
TGTGCCAGCAGCTTGGGACAGGGGGTGAACACTGAAGCTTTCTTT	CASSLGQGVNTEAFF	TRBD1	-	TRBV5-4	TRBJ1-1
TGTGCCAGTAGTCCCAGGGGGCAGGGGTATCAGCCCCAGCATTTT	CASSPRGQGYQPQHF	TRBD1	-	TRBV19	TRBJ1-5